One TCR beta chain is described in this entry. The study recruited people aged roughly 18 to 89 years across about 25 US areas. Categorization into cohorts depended on clinical history that participants reported. These data originate in a study of blood T cell repertoires in COVID-19. The V end was cut by 4 bases, the J end by 2 bases, with 11 bases between. The germline V gene encodes CDR1 MNHEY and CDR2 SVGEGT. The CDR3 totals 15 residues. Per the original methods: Reference gene primer amplification in the assay estimated nucleated cell counts. The protocol was immunoSEQ multiplex PCR, while the TCRdb copy is restricted to in-frame clones and leaves out a portion. The V and J calls and the clone size are those of that table, but D and trimming were determined from the DNA. Of some 260,000 clones detected, around four fifths appear once; the ten largest clones hold 4.1%.

The genes are TRBV6-2 or TRBV6-3 and TRBJ2-2, with D possibly being TRBD2 (5 bases). Sequencing was carried out using PBMCs or T cells enriched from blood (not recorded which). This sequence originates from a young man with acute COVID-19. CDR3: CASSFIAINTGELFF. The DNA for the CDR3 is TGTGCCAGCAGTTTTATAGCGATAAACACCGGGGAGCTGTTTTTT.